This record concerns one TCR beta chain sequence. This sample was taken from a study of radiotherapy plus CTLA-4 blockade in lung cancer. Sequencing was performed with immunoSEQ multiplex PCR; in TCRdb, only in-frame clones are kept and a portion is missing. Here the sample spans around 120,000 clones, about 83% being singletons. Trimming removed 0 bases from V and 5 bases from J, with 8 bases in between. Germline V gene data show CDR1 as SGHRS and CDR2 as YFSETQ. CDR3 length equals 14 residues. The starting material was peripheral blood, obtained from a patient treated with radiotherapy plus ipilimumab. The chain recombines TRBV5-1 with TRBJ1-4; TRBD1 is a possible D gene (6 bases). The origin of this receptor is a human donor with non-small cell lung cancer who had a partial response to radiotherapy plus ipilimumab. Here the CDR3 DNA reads TGCGCCAGCAGCTTGGATAGGGGGAATGAAAAACTGTTTTTT. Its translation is CASSLDRGNEKLFF.